The rows below give T cell receptor beta chains drawn from one sample of a study of shared clonotypes between healthy human individuals. The assay was immunoSEQ multiplex PCR, and TCRdb's table has in-frame clones only and misses some. The table shows 950,000 to 1,100,000 clones, with approximately 72% occurring only once. Sequencing was performed on memory CD4+ T cells sorted from blood. The receptors derive from a man aged 18 to 29 in good health. The CDR3 runs from the conserved cysteine through the conserved F or W. The order of the fields is clone size, V gene, D gene, J gene, CDR3 length, CDR3 DNA, CDR3 protein. A D gene is named only where the DNA matches it firmly. Clone size is not always given. Where it is, it says once, few, many or a class for expanded clones.

>-|TRBV5-1|-|TRBJ2-1|14
TGCGCCAGCAGGCTGGGGGACTCCTACAATGAGCAGTTCTTC
CASRLGDSYNEQFF
>-|TRBV9|TRBD2|TRBJ2-5|15
TGTGCCAGCAGCCAACTAGCGGGAGTTGGAGAGACCCAGTACTTC
CASSQLAGVGETQYF
>-|TRBV19|-|TRBJ1-1|16
TGTGCCAGTAAGGCCCGGGCGCCCACCAGGAACACTGAAGCTTTCTTT
CASKARAPTRNTEAFF
>-|TRBV9|-|TRBJ2-7|15
TGTGCCAGCAGCGAGCGGGACAGTCCATCCTACGAGCAGTACTTC
CASSERDSPSYEQYF
>few|TRBV6-1|-|TRBJ1-1|16
TGTGCCAGCAGTGGGGGTTTTGACAGCAGCTTCACTGAAGCTTTCTTT
CASSGGFDSSFTEAFF
>-|TRBV7-2|TRBD1|TRBJ1-3|15
TGTGCCAGCAGCTTAGTCACAGGGGTCGGAAACACCATATATTTT
CASSLVTGVGNTIYF
>-|TRBV29-1|-|TRBJ2-4|17
TGCAGCGTTGAAGATCGGCACCCGTCGCGTCCCAAAAACATTCAGTACTTC
CSVEDRHPSRPKNIQYF
>-|TRBV7-2|-|TRBJ2-5|15
TGTGCCAGCAGCTTAGTTAGTGGGATTATCGAGACCCAGTACTTC
CASSLVSGIIETQYF
>few|TRBV19|-|TRBJ2-5|12
TGTGCCAGGCCTGGACAGCAAGAGACCCAGTACTTC
CARPGQQETQYF
>once|TRBV11-2|-|TRBJ1-1|12
TGTGCCAGCAGATACATAGGGCAAGAAGCTTTCTTT
CASRYIGQEAFF
>-|TRBV7-8|-|TRBJ1-5|16
TGTGCCAGCAGCCCTGGGGAACCGCATAGCAATCAGCCCCAGCATTTT
CASSPGEPHSNQPQHF
>once|TRBV5-5|TRBD1|TRBJ1-4|16
TGTGCCAGCAGCTTGGTCGGGGGGACAGGGGATGAAAAACTGTTTTTT
CASSLVGGTGDEKLFF
>few|TRBV7-9|-|TRBJ2-5|13
TGTGCCAGCAGCGAACAGGGATTAGAGACCCAGTACTTC
CASSEQGLETQYF
>-|TRBV5-8|-|TRBJ2-3|15
TGTGCCAGCAGCTTGGAGGGAGGCGGCACAGATACGCAGTATTTT
CASSLEGGGTDTQYF
>-|TRBV10-3|TRBD2|TRBJ2-3|15
TGTGCCATCAGTGATAGCGGGAGAGGCGCAGATACGCAGTATTTT
CAISDSGRGADTQYF
>-|TRBV28|TRBD1|TRBJ2-7|14
TGTGCCAGCACCTTGGGGACAGGGGTCTACGAGCAGTACTTC
CASTLGTGVYEQYF
>-|TRBV5-5|-|TRBJ1-1|15
TGTGCCAGCAGCTTGGAGGGACAAGTGGGCACTGAAGCTTTCTTT
CASSLEGQVGTEAFF
>-|TRBV10-1|TRBD1|TRBJ2-7|16
TGCGCCAGCAGTGAGTCTGGACAGGGGGCAGGTCGAGAGCAGTACTTC
CASSESGQGAGREQYF
>-|TRBV5-1|TRBD1|TRBJ1-4|18
TGCGCCAGCAGCTTGTACTTAGGGGGCCACGCAACTAATGAAAAACTGTTTTTT
CASSLYLGGHATNEKLFF
>-|TRBV5-6|-|TRBJ1-2|14
TGTGCCAGCAGCCCAACCCAGGGGAACTATGTCTACACCTTC
CASSPTQGNYVYTF
>-|TRBV9|TRBD2|TRBJ2-1|14
TGTGCCAGCAGCGTAGGGGGCGGGAGCTATGAGCAGTTCTTC
CASSVGGGSYEQFF
>-|TRBV10-1|TRBD1|TRBJ2-1|18
TGCGCCAGCAGTGAGTCGTATCGAAGGGACAGGGGTGGTGATGAGCAGTTCTTC
CASSESYRRDRGGDEQFF
>-|TRBV4-1|-|TRBJ1-2|14
TGCGCCAGCAGCCAGGACAGAAGTAACTATGGCTACACCTTC
CASSQDRSNYGYTF
>-|TRBV13|-|TRBJ1-6|15
TGTGCCAGCAGCTCTTGGAGCTCCTATAATTCACCCCTCCACTTT
CASSSWSSYNSPLHF
>-|TRBV6-5|-|TRBJ1-3|13
TGTGCCAGCAGCGTGGGGGCTGGAAACACCATATATTTT
CASSVGAGNTIYF
>-|TRBV27|-|TRBJ1-6|14
TGTGCCAGCAACCCCTCCCCCGGGGAATCACCCCTCCACTTT
CASNPSPGESPLHF
>-|TRBV6-6|-|TRBJ1-5|13
TGTGCCAGCTGGGACCTTAGCAATCAGCCCCAGCATTTT
CASWDLSNQPQHF
>-|TRBV4-3|TRBD2|TRBJ2-5|17
TGCGCCAGCAGCCTCAGTCTAGCGGGAGGGCCGTGGGAGACCCAGTACTTC
CASSLSLAGGPWETQYF
>once|TRBV7-9|-|TRBJ2-1|15
TGTGCCAGCAGCTTAGACGGTTCAGGGAAAGTTGAGCAGTTCTTC
CASSLDGSGKVEQFF
>many|TRBV5-1|TRBD2|TRBJ2-3|16
TGCGCCAGCAGCACGGGACTAGCGGGGGCCCCAGATACGCAGTATTTT
CASSTGLAGAPDTQYF
>-|TRBV6-7|TRBD2|TRBJ2-7|17
TGTGCCAGCAGTTACCCGGTTCGGCGGGAGGCTACCTACGAGCAGTACTTC
CASSYPVRREATYEQYF
>-|TRBV10-2|-|TRBJ1-5|14
TGCGCCAGCAGTGAGGGGCATAGCAATCAGCCCCAGCATTTT
CASSEGHSNQPQHF
>-|TRBV4-1|TRBD2|TRBJ2-3|20
TGCGCCAGCAGCCAAGGGCCTAGCGGGAGAGGTGACCCTAGCACAGATACGCAGTATTTT
CASSQGPSGRGDPSTDTQYF
>-|TRBV7-2|-|TRBJ2-3|13
TGTGCCAGCAGCATATCTCAACAAGATACGCAGTATTTT
CASSISQQDTQYF
>-|TRBV20-1|-|TRBJ1-2|10
TGCAGTGCCCGGTTTGGGGGCTACACCTTC
CSARFGGYTF
>-|TRBV30|-|TRBJ2-1|14
TGTGCCTGGGGCCCAGGGCGGGATTACAATGAGCAGTTCTTC
CAWGPGRDYNEQFF
>-|TRBV5-5|-|TRBJ1-5|15
TGTGCCAGCAGCTTGGGAGGGGCGGGCAATCAGCCCCAGCATTTT
CASSLGGAGNQPQHF
>-|TRBV7-2|TRBD2|TRBJ2-3|15
TGTGCCAGCAGCTTCCCCAGCGGGAGGACAGATACGCAGTATTTT
CASSFPSGRTDTQYF
>-|TRBV5-1|-|TRBJ1-1|17
TGCGCCAGCAGCTGGAAGGGATTGGGAGGGTCGCACACTGAAGCTTTCTTT
CASSWKGLGGSHTEAFF
>few|TRBV7-2|-|TRBJ2-2|17
TGTGCCAGCAGCTCCCCAAGGAGGGGGCGTGGAACCGGGGAGCTGTTTTTT
CASSSPRRGRGTGELFF
>many|TRBV10-1|TRBD2|TRBJ2-2|18
TGCGCCAGCAGTTCGACTAGCGGGCTGGGGTCGAACACCGGGGAGCTGTTTTTT
CASSSTSGLGSNTGELFF
>-|TRBV14|-|TRBJ1-6|12
TGTGCCAGCAGCCAAGATCGTCCACCCCTCCACTTT
CASSQDRPPLHF
>few|TRBV2|TRBD2|TRBJ2-1|13
TGTGCCAGCAGGGCTAGCGGCTACAATGAGCAGTTCTTC
CASRASGYNEQFF
>-|TRBV11-3|-|TRBJ1-2|17
TGTGCCAGCAGCTTAGAAAACTCGGGGGGATTGGAGGATGGCTACACCTTC
CASSLENSGGLEDGYTF
>-|TRBV6-1|-|TRBJ1-5|15
TGTGCCAGCAGTGAGGTGAGCGCCTCCAATCAGCCCCAGCATTTT
CASSEVSASNQPQHF
>-|TRBV9|-|TRBJ1-5|14
TGTGCCAGCAGCGTCGGGACACTAAATCAGCCCCAGCATTTT
CASSVGTLNQPQHF
>-|TRBV7-2|TRBD1|TRBJ1-2|13
TGTGCCAGCAGCGTAACAGGGGGCAATGGCTACACCTTC
CASSVTGGNGYTF
>once|TRBV14|-|TRBJ2-7|15
TGTGCCAGCAGCCAAGATTCAGCCAGGGTAAGGGAGCAGTACTTC
CASSQDSARVREQYF
>-|TRBV7-2|TRBD1|TRBJ1-1|14
TGTGCCAGCAGCGCGGACAGGGGGCTGGCTGAAGCTTTCTTT
CASSADRGLAEAFF
>-|TRBV5-4|-|TRBJ2-1|17
TGTGCCAGCAGCTTGGCCTTGGGGGGGCCAGCCTACAATGAGCAGTTCTTC
CASSLALGGPAYNEQFF
>few|TRBV15|-|TRBJ1-1|15
TGTGCCACCAGCAAACAACGAGGGGCTGGTACTGAAGCTTTCTTT
CATSKQRGAGTEAFF
>-|TRBV6-5|-|TRBJ2-3|13
TGTGCCAGCAGTAGGACTGCCACAGATACGCAGTATTTT
CASSRTATDTQYF
>few|TRBV5-1|-|TRBJ2-3|14
TGCGCCAGCAGCTTGGGCCGGGGCACAGATACGCAGTATTTT
CASSLGRGTDTQYF
>once|TRBV30|-|TRBJ2-7|11
TGTGCCTGGAGTGCCCAGGGAAAGCAGTACTTC
CAWSAQGKQYF
>-|TRBV6-4|-|TRBJ1-6|15
TGTGCCAGCATTGGATTAGGGGGGGGAAATTCACCCCTCCACTTT
CASIGLGGGNSPLHF
>-|TRBV28|-|TRBJ1-1|12
TGTGCCAGCAGCCCTTCGAGGATATGGCCTTTCTTT
CASSPSRIWPFF
>-|TRBV6-6|TRBD1|TRBJ2-7|14
TGTGCCAGCAACCTTGGACAGGGCTCCTACGAGCAGTACTTC
CASNLGQGSYEQYF